This record covers a single TCR beta chain. The antigen remains unidentified. V dropped 5 bases and J dropped 8; count of bases not matched to a gene: 10. Germline CDR1 and CDR2: LNHNV and YYDKDF (reference sequence). The CDR3 totals 15 residues. The data stem from a study of cytomegalovirus exposure and HLA in healthy donors. Study-level findings and limits: One later analysis, an examination of the roughly 110 validation repertoires, found that first-cohort TCR clusters tended to co-occur in them. As confirmed in vitro, a few CMV-associated chains were specific for CMV antigens.

TCRdb's table, derived via immunoSEQ multiplex PCR, lists solely in-frame clones and lacks some. The table lists about 73,000 clones, 70% to 90% of them singletons. Sequencing was carried out using PBMCs. This chain uses TRBV15 with TRBJ2-1, with TRBD2 identical over 9 bases. The source is a woman younger than 30 in good health and CMV-seropositive. The CDR3 coding sequence is TGTGCCACCAGCCCTTCGCGGGGGGGGTTTGATGAGCAGTTCTTC. As protein: CATSPSRGGFDEQFF.